The sequence of this T cell receptor (beta chain) was determined in a study of shared clonotypes between healthy human individuals. Whole-study context: Participating donors consisted of a couple of women and three men aged 18 to 49. Whole-study results and caveats: Tissues were not sampled, only blood, and their repertoires likely differ. A limitation of the genetic and exposure-history diversity represented arose from few donors.

Points on this clone: Its antigen is not known. At the DNA level, this CDR3 is encoded by other sequences in the same sample as well.

Per the original methods: Because ImmunoSEQ provided only junction sequences with no quality scores, the filtering differed. Only in-frame clones appear in the TCRdb table, and some are missing; sequencing was by immunoSEQ multiplex PCR. V, J and clone size are taken as reported in that table, and D and trimming were inferred from the DNA itself. There are about 500,000 clones in the sample; roughly three quarters occur only once, and about 11% lies in the top ten. Per the germline V gene, CDR1 is SGHTA and CDR2 is FQGNSA. The CDR3 runs to 12 residues. V was trimmed by 5 bases and J by 4 bases, leaving 7 bases between them.

This chain uses TRBV7-2 with TRBJ2-3; possible D gene TRBD2, 5 bases. The sequence came from a woman aged 40 to 49 in good health. Some clones in this sample may be carry-over from other donors' samples. The sequenced sample was PBMCs. CDR3: CASSPRADTQYF. CDR3 nucleotide sequence: TGTGCCAGCAGCCCGAGGGCAGATACGCAGTATTTT. The full variable domain, rest sourced from reference TRBV7-2 and TRBJ2-3, is GAGVSQSPSNKVTEKGKDVELRCDPISGHTALYWYRQSLGQGLEFLIYFQGNSAPDKSGLPSDRFSAERTGGSVSTLTIQRTQQEDSAVYLCASSPRADTQYFGPGTRLTVL.